This record concerns one TCR beta chain sequence. What it recognizes is unknown. This sample is part of a study of beta chain features in type 1 diabetes. Notes on the study in general: Researchers report that Type 1 diabetes patients had moderately but significantly shorter TCRB CDR3s across all four CD4+ subsets. PCR might show a preference for shorter templates, equally across patients and controls.

The sequenced template was cDNA made from the entire isolated RNA. Mean read depth for naive, central memory and regulatory T cell samples was 3.5 million or so reads. Some clones are missing from TCRdb's copy, which holds only in-frame ones; the method was immunoSEQ multiplex PCR. The repertoire holds around 350,000 clones, around 12% seen once, with less than 0.02% in the top ten. The CDR3 has 16 residues. With 2 bases clipped from V and 2 bases from J, the junction kept 5 bases outside the gene matches. CDR1 is SEHNR, CDR2 FQNEAQ, per germline (reference sequence). The chain is built from TRBV7-9 and TRBJ2-1; 8 nucleotides agree with TRBD1. This clonotype was sampled from a man between 18 and 35 years old in good health. The material sequenced was naive CD4+ T cells from blood. CDR3 coding DNA: TGTGCCAGCAGCTTATCGACAGGGGTCCCCTACAATGAGCAGTTCTTC. Encoded protein: CASSLSTGVPYNEQFF.